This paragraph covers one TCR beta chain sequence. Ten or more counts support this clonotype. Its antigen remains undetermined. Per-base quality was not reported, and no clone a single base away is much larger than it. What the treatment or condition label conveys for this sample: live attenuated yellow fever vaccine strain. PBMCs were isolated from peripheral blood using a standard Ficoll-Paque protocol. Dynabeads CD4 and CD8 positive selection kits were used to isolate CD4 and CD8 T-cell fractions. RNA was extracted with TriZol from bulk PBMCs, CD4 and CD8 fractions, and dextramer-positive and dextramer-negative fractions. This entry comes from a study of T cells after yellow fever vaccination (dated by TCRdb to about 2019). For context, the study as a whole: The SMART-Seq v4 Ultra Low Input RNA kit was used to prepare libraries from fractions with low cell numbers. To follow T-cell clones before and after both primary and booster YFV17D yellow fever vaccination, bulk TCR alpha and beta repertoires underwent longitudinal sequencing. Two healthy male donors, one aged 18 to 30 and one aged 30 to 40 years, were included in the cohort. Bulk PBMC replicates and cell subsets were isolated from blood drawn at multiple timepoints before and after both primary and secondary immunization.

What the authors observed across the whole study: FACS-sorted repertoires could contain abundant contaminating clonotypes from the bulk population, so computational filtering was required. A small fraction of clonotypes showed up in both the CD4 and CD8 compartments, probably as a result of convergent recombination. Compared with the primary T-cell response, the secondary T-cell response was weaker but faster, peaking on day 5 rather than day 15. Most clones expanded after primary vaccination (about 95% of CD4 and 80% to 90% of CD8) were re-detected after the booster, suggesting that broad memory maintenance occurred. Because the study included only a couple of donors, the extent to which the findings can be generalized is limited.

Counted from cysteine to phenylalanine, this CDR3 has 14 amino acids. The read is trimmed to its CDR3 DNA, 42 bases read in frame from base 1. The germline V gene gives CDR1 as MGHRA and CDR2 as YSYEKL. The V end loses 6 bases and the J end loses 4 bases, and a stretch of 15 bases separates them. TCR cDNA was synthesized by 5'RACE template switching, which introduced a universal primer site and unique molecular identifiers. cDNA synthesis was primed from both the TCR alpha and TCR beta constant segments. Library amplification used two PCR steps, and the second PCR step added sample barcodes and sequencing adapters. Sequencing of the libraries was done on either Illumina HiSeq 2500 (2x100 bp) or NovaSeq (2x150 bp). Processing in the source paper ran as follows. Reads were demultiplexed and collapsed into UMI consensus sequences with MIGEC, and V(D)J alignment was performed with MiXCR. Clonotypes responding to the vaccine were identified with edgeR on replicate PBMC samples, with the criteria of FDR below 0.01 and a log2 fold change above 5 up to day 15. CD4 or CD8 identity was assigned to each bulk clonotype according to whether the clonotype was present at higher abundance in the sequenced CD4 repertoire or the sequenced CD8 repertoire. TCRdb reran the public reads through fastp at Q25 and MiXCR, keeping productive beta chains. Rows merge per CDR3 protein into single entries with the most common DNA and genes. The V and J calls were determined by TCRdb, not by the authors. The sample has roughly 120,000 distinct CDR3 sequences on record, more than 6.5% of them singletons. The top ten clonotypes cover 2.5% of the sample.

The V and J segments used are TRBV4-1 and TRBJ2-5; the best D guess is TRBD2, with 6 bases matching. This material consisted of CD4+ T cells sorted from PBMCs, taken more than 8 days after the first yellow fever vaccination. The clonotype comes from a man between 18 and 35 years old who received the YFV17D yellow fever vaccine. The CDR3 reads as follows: CASSISGRGETQYF. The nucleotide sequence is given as TGCGCCAGCAGTATTTCAGGGCGGGGAGAGACCCAGTACTTC.